The TCR beta chain under discussion was sequenced for a study of radiotherapy plus CTLA-4 blockade in lung cancer. Germline V gives CDR1 SEHNR, CDR2 FQNEAQ (reference sequence). The CDR3 sequence is 14 residues long. The J segment lost 5 bases and the V segment lost 5 bases, leaving 8 bases of the junction unmatched. This clone has just a few counts. Clones were sequenced by immunoSEQ multiplex PCR, and TCRdb holds only the in-frame ones, with some missing. The table records tens of thousands of clones, 81% of them present only once. The sequence was collected from a human donor with non-small cell lung cancer that progressed on radiotherapy plus ipilimumab. The V and J genes are TRBV7-9 and TRBJ1-2, with 7 positions matching TRBD1. The material sequenced was peripheral blood, taken from a patient treated with radiotherapy plus ipilimumab. CDR3 region: CASSPGTARYGYTF. CDR3 sequence (DNA): TGTGCCAGCAGCCCCGGGACAGCCCGGTATGGCTACACCTTC.